This T cell receptor beta chain was captured in a study of shared clonotypes between healthy human individuals. The study's findings and limits: Memory subsets had estimated richness that was generally smaller than that of naive subsets.

Genomic DNA (from each subset) was split evenly across several immunoSEQ plates. In the sorted-subset replicate PCRs, 200 ng DNA, around 30,000 T cell genomes, was used. The assay was immunoSEQ multiplex PCR, and TCRdb's table has in-frame clones only and misses some. Here the sample spans approximately 1.4 million clones, 95% to 99% being singletons. A note on this clone: Its antigen remains unidentified.

The origin of this receptor is a man under 40 in good health. Material for sequencing was naive CD4+ T cells sorted from blood. Subset meaning: CD45RA+ positively selected.

This CDR3 is CASSSTGITDTQYF. CDR3 DNA: TGTGCCAGCAGCTCGACAGGGATCACAGATACGCAGTATTTT. The chain has TRBV7-9 and TRBJ2-3, with 7 bases aligning to TRBD1. Per the germline V gene, CDR1 is SEHNR and CDR2 is FQNEAQ (reference sequence). The CDR3 consists of 14 residues. V gave up 4 bases and J gave up 2 bases; unmatched junction bases: 3.